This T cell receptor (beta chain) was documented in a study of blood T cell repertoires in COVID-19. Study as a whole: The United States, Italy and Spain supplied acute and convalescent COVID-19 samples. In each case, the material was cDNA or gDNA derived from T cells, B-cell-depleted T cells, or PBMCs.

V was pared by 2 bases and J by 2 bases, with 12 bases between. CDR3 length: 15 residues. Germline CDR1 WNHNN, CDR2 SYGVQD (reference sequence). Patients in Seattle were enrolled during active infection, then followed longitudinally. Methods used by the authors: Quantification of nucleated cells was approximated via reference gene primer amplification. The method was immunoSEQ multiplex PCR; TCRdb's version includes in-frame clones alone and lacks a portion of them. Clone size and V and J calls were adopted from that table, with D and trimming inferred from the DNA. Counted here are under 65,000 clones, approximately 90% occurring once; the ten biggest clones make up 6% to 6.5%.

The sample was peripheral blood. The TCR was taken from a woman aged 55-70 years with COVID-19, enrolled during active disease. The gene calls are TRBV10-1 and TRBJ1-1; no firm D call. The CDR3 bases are TGCGCCAGCAGTGAGCAGGTCAGATTTAACACTGAAGCTTTCTTT. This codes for CASSEQVRFNTEAFF.